The rows below give T cell receptor beta chains drawn from one sample of a study of naive and memory T cell subsets. Using its own MiXCR run on the UMI-ligation and nested PCR reads, TCRdb lists one record per CDR3 protein. This table has around 4,600 distinct CDR3 sequences, just over 7% appearing once. The sample was CD4+ TEMRA cells from blood. These receptors all stem from a human donor in good health. CDR3s include the opening cysteine and the closing phenylalanine or tryptophan. D genes are given only for firm matches. The size of a clone is reported for some rows only, either as once, few or many, or as a class for expanded clones.

TRBD2	TRBV28	medium-sized	TRBJ2-7	15	CASSFSGGSTYEQYF	TGTGCCAGCAGTTTCTCTGGCGGGAGTACGTACGAGCAGTACTTC
NA	TRBV28	many	TRBJ2-3	16	CASSFDRAGLGDTQYF	TGTGCCAGCAGTTTTGATAGAGCGGGCCTCGGGGATACGCAGTATTTT
NA	TRBV6-5	many	TRBJ2-7	14	CASTPIGIPYEQYF	TGTGCCAGCACCCCTATCGGGATTCCCTACGAGCAGTACTTC
TRBD1	TRBV4-3	NA	TRBJ1-4	18	CASSQDLDRGRGYEKLFF	TGCGCCAGCAGCCAAGATCTAGACAGGGGGCGTGGGTATGAAAAACTGTTTTTT
NA	TRBV25-1	many	TRBJ1-1	13	CASSEYLEAEAFF	TGTGCCAGCAGTGAATATTTGGAGGCAGAAGCTTTCTTT
NA	TRBV20-1	many	TRBJ1-4	18	CSARDGWAVSATNEKLFF	TGCAGTGCTAGAGATGGGTGGGCAGTATCTGCAACTAATGAAAAACTGTTTTTT
TRBD1	TRBV7-2	many	TRBJ1-2	16	CASSLVAQGAVNGYTF	TGTGCCAGCAGCTTAGTGGCGCAGGGGGCAGTCAATGGCTACACCTTC
NA	TRBV5-1	large	TRBJ2-3	13	CASSSEYGDTQYF	TGCGCCAGCAGCTCGGAGTACGGAGATACGCAGTATTTT
TRBD2	TRBV6-5	many	TRBJ2-1	15	CASSRGTNYYNEQFF	TGTGCCAGCAGTCGCGGGACTAATTACTACAATGAGCAGTTCTTC
TRBD2	TRBV30	NA	TRBJ2-7	13	CAWSVGEGNEQYF	TGTGCCTGGAGTGTAGGGGAGGGGAACGAGCAGTACTTC
NA	TRBV5-5	NA	TRBJ1-2	13	CASSFGEGYGYTF	TGTGCCAGCAGCTTTGGGGAAGGCTATGGCTACACCTTC
NA	TRBV28	few	TRBJ1-3	13	CASTWRTGNTIYF	TGTGCCAGCACATGGAGAACTGGAAACACCATATATTTT
NA	TRBV2	NA	TRBJ1-2	15	CASSEALRQAFGYTF	TGTGCCAGCAGTGAAGCGCTTCGACAGGCGTTTGGCTACACCTTC
NA	TRBV7-9	many	TRBJ2-1	20	CASSLRLLAEPGHQRNEQFF	TGTGCCAGCAGCTTAAGACTGCTGGCGGAGCCGGGTCACCAAAGAAATGAGCAGTTCTTC
NA	TRBV28	many	TRBJ2-3	17	CASSFRARWGHTDTQYF	TGTGCCAGCAGTTTCCGGGCCCGGTGGGGGCACACAGATACGCAGTATTTT
NA	TRBV28	many	TRBJ2-7	14	CASSLMSGWYEQYF	TGTGCCAGCAGTTTAATGTCAGGCTGGTACGAGCAGTACTTC
NA	TRBV20-1	NA	TRBJ1-1	12	CSANQGSTEAFF	TGCAGTGCGAACCAGGGGAGCACTGAAGCTTTCTTT
NA	TRBV2	many	TRBJ1-1	15	CASSELDTGISEAFF	TGTGCCAGCAGTGAATTGGACACAGGGATCTCTGAAGCTTTCTTT
TRBD1	TRBV7-8	few	TRBJ1-5	18	CASSLKRTGRTPNQPQHF	TGTGCCAGCAGCTTAAAAAGGACAGGGCGAACCCCCAATCAGCCCCAGCATTTT
TRBD2	TRBV7-6	many	TRBJ2-1	13	CASSTSGTGREFF	TGTGCCAGCAGCACTAGCGGGACGGGAAGGGAGTTCTTC
NA	TRBV30	NA	TRBJ2-1	15	CAWRPGRATREEQFF	TGTGCCTGGAGGCCGGGACGAGCGACCAGAGAGGAGCAGTTCTTC
NA	TRBV6-2/TRBV6-3	many	TRBJ1-5	13	CASSLRAYQPQHF	TGTGCCAGCAGCCTTCGAGCTTATCAGCCCCAGCATTTT
NA	TRBV10-1	many	TRBJ2-1	14	CASSEVGGYNEQFF	TGCGCCAGCAGTGAGGTCGGCGGCTACAATGAGCAGTTCTTC
TRBD1	TRBV2	few	TRBJ2-1	18	CASSALRVSGGVGNEQFF	TGTGCCAGCAGCGCGTTGCGTGTATCAGGGGGCGTTGGCAATGAGCAGTTCTTC
NA	TRBV7-8	many	TRBJ1-4	17	CASSPWSERRTNEKLFF	TGTGCCAGCAGCCCCTGGTCAGAAAGAAGAACTAATGAAAAACTGTTTTTT
NA	TRBV28	many	TRBJ1-3	11	CASSRGDTIYF	TGTGCCAGCAGCCGAGGGGACACCATATATTTT
NA	TRBV7-6	NA	TRBJ2-2	14	CASSLGTNTGELFF	TGTGCCAGCAGCTTGGGAACAAACACCGGGGAGCTGTTTTTT
TRBD2	TRBV20-1	few	TRBJ2-1	12	CSASERGDEQFF	TGCAGTGCCAGTGAGCGGGGGGATGAGCAGTTCTTC
NA	TRBV2	medium-sized	TRBJ1-5	13	CASRPERDQPQHF	TGTGCCAGCAGGCCAGAAAGGGATCAGCCCCAGCATTTT
TRBD1	TRBV27	many	TRBJ1-5	17	CASRPRRQGGGNQPQHF	TGTGCCAGCAGACCACGCAGACAGGGGGGAGGCAATCAGCCCCAGCATTTT
TRBD2	TRBV6-5	NA	TRBJ2-7	15	CASSPDGRSSYEQYF	TGTGCCAGCAGTCCTGACGGGAGGAGCTCCTACGAGCAGTACTTC
NA	TRBV7-8	medium-sized	TRBJ2-6	13	CASSLAGANVLTF	TGTGCCAGCAGCTTAGCTGGGGCCAACGTCCTGACTTTC
NA	TRBV20-1	many	TRBJ1-1	12	CSAARVNTEAFF	TGCAGTGCGGCCCGGGTGAACACTGAAGCTTTCTTT
NA	TRBV20-1	NA	TRBJ1-6	12	CSATARNSPLHF	TGCAGTGCCACCGCCCGGAATTCACCCCTCCACTTT
TRBD2	TRBV20-1	NA	TRBJ2-2	16	CSAPRGGSGIYGELFF	TGCAGTGCTCCTAGGGGCGGGAGCGGAATTTACGGGGAGCTGTTTTTT
NA	TRBV12-3/TRBV12-4	few	TRBJ2-1	14	CASSSAYSYNEQFF	TGTGCCAGCAGCTCTGCTTACTCCTACAATGAGCAGTTCTTC
NA	TRBV19	few	TRBJ2-3	14	CASRVGVWADTQYF	TGTGCCAGTCGAGTAGGGGTCTGGGCAGATACGCAGTATTTT
TRBD1	TRBV20-1	NA	TRBJ1-5	14	CSASEGGIDQPQHF	TGCAGTGCTAGCGAAGGGGGCATCGATCAGCCCCAGCATTTT
NA	TRBV4-1	many	TRBJ2-7	16	CASSPGTGGRTYEQYF	TGCGCCAGCAGCCCAGGGACAGGCGGGAGGACCTACGAGCAGTACTTC
TRBD2	TRBV3-1	NA	TRBJ2-1	15	CASSSAGGRGNEQFF	TGTGCCAGCAGCTCGGCAGGCGGGAGAGGCAATGAGCAGTTCTTC
NA	TRBV5-4	many	TRBJ2-6	16	CASSFGTVSGANVLTF	TGTGCCAGCAGCTTCGGGACGGTCTCTGGGGCCAACGTCCTGACTTTC
NA	TRBV4-1	many	TRBJ2-5	16	CASSQGRGPKQETQYF	TGCGCCAGCAGCCAAGGACGGGGACCGAAACAAGAGACCCAGTACTTC
NA	TRBV6-1	many	TRBJ2-1	16	CASSEFGGVSYNEQFF	TGTGCCAGCAGTGAGTTCGGGGGAGTGAGCTACAATGAGCAGTTCTTC
NA	TRBV7-2	many	TRBJ2-6	15	CASSPDRAGANVLTF	TGTGCCAGCAGCCCGGACCGGGCTGGGGCCAACGTCCTGACTTTC
NA	TRBV6-2/TRBV6-3	few	TRBJ2-1	13	CASRGNVAREQFF	TGTGCCAGCAGGGGCAATGTAGCTCGCGAGCAGTTCTTC
TRBD2	TRBV14	many	TRBJ2-2	18	CASSRDPLGRVRTGELFF	TGTGCCAGCAGCCGCGATCCCCTCGGGAGGGTCAGGACCGGGGAGCTGTTTTTT
TRBD2	TRBV4-3	many	TRBJ2-6	20	CASSQENPSGRSSGANVLTF	TGCGCCAGCAGCCAAGAGAACCCTAGCGGGAGAAGCTCTGGGGCCAACGTCCTGACTTTC
NA	TRBV5-4	few	TRBJ2-5	12	CASSLDTATQYF	TGTGCCAGCAGCTTGGATACAGCGACCCAGTACTTC
TRBD2	TRBV2	many	TRBJ2-1	14	CATRLALSYNEQFF	TGTGCCACCAGACTAGCATTATCCTACAATGAGCAGTTCTTC
NA	TRBV5-4	few	TRBJ2-1	15	CASSFRLGGYNEQFF	TGTGCCAGCAGCTTCAGGCTGGGTGGGTACAATGAGCAGTTCTTC
TRBD2	TRBV19	NA	TRBJ2-1	18	CASSVGLAGGGIDNEQFF	TGTGCCAGTAGTGTCGGACTAGCGGGAGGGGGGATTGACAATGAGCAGTTCTTC
TRBD2	TRBV28	many	TRBJ2-1	17	CASTLPPGTSGYNEQFF	TGTGCCAGCACCTTGCCACCGGGGACTAGCGGATACAATGAGCAGTTCTTC
NA	TRBV11-3	many	TRBJ2-2	14	CASSLWENTGELFF	TGTGCCAGCAGCTTATGGGAGAACACCGGGGAGCTGTTTTTT
NA	TRBV12-3/TRBV12-4	many	TRBJ1-2	15	CASSFDWGRGDGYTF	TGTGCCAGCAGCTTCGACTGGGGGAGAGGAGATGGCTACACCTTC
NA	TRBV7-9	many	TRBJ1-1	11	CASSALTEAFF	TGTGCCAGCAGCGCCCTGACTGAAGCTTTCTTT
NA	TRBV10-3	many	TRBJ1-1	16	CAISESGRFVNTEAFF	TGTGCCATCAGTGAGTCGGGGCGTTTCGTGAACACTGAAGCTTTCTTT